The rows below give T cell receptor beta chains drawn from one sample of a study of PD-1 blockade in mismatch repair-deficient tumors. Measured with immunoSEQ multiplex PCR; TCRdb has only the in-frame clones, and not every one. Of about 40,000 clones listed, about 85% were seen once; the top ten hold roughly 4%. The sample consisted of peripheral blood, taken 76 weeks after starting pembrolizumab. The receptors originated from an adult with mismatch repair-deficient cancer. Each CDR3 is given with its conserved first and last residue. A D gene is named only where the DNA matches it firmly.

v_gene: TRBV30
d_gene: TRBD2
CDR3aa: CASVLATSYNEQFF

v_gene: TRBV4-3
d_gene: TRBD2
CDR3aa: CASSLIAGGTPYEQYF

v_gene: TRBV10-1
d_gene: NA
CDR3aa: CASSESPSGISYNEQFF

v_gene: TRBV18
d_gene: NA
CDR3aa: CASSPPAGTGELFF

v_gene: TRBV6-1
d_gene: TRBD2
CDR3aa: CASSERTSGSLGDTQYF

v_gene: TRBV5-6
d_gene: NA
CDR3aa: CASSALEGANYGYTF

v_gene: TRBV6-1
d_gene: NA
CDR3aa: CASSEGGTDHNEQFF

v_gene: TRBV6-5
d_gene: NA
CDR3aa: CASSYSAGNNGYTF

v_gene: TRBV4-2
d_gene: NA
CDR3aa: CASSQPAGDEQYF

v_gene: TRBV14
d_gene: NA
CDR3aa: CASSLWTGTQLYF

v_gene: TRBV7-9
d_gene: NA
CDR3aa: CASSPRPGLVNNEQFF

v_gene: TRBV5-4
d_gene: TRBD1
CDR3aa: CASSSNLAGGYEQYF

v_gene: TRBV7-8
d_gene: TRBD2
CDR3aa: CASSWGLAYEQFF

v_gene: TRBV25-1
d_gene: NA
CDR3aa: CASSDPGARYGYTF